The following is a T cell receptor (beta chain) sequence with its context. Its antigen is not known. The trim removed 5 bases at V and 8 bases at J, leaving 4 bases unmatched. Germline V gene sequence: CDR1 SGHDT, CDR2 YYEEEE. The CDR3 contains 14 residues. The sample belongs to a study of siplizumab effects on memory and regulatory T cells. TCR templates, some 93,000 per sample, were assayed. Here immunoSEQ multiplex PCR was the method, and the copy in TCRdb shows in-frame clones only, minus some. The table includes some 120,000 clones, roughly 94% detected once. Broader study findings: Significant reduction of alloreactive sequences traceable to unstimulated CD4+ memory cells was observed with siplizumab.

The rearrangement uses TRBV5-6 and TRBJ2-1, with TRBD2 matching 13 bases. The source material was non-Treg CD4+ T cells sorted from blood. The origin of this receptor is a human donor in good health. The CDR3 protein is CASSGLAGADEQFF. In DNA, the CDR3 is TGTGCCAGCAGTGGACTAGCGGGAGCCGATGAGCAGTTCTTC. Full variable domain (remainder filled in from reference TRBV5-6 and TRBJ2-1): DAGVTQSPTHLIKTRGQQVTLRCSPKSGHDTVSWYQQALGQGPQFIFQYYEEEERQRGNFPDRFSGHQFPNYSSELNVNALLLGDSALYLCASSGLAGADEQFFGPGTRLTVL.